Below, 3 T cell receptor beta chains from the same sample are listed, as sequenced in a study of T-cell reconstitution after alpha-beta-depleted transplantation in children. For TCRbeta, the library was prepared with unique molecular identifiers. TCRdb re-derived calls from the PCR reads in MiXCR, one entry per CDR3 protein. The table records around 450,000 distinct CDR3 sequences, approximately 42% of them present only once. The sequences come from PBMCs, collected before TCRalphabeta/CD19-depleted stem cell transplant. The receptors stem from a girl aged 2 to 10 with aplastic anemia, due to receive a stem cell transplant.

This rearrangement joins TRBV28 to TRBJ2-2; 7 nucleotides match TRBD1. Germline loops: CDR1 MDHEN, CDR2 SYDVKM. V lost 6 bases to trimming and J lost 0 bases; unmatched junction nucleotides: 7. The CDR3 spans 16 residues. In nucleotides, the CDR3 is TGTGCCAGCAGCCCCCTGGACAGGACGAACACCGGGGAGCTGTTTTTT. As protein: CASSPLDRTNTGELFF.

The gene calls are TRBV6-1 and TRBJ1-5; TRBD1 might be the D (6 bases). The CDR3 is made up of 13 amino acids. Deletions cut 6 bases from V and 3 bases from J, with 9 bases between. Per germline, CDR1 MNHNS and CDR2 SASEGT. CDR3 amino acids: CASRTGNNQPQHF. The CDR3 DNA is TGTGCCAGCAGAACAGGGAACAATCAGCCCCAGCATTTT.

The chain links TRBV7-3 to TRBJ1-6; no firm D call. Germline loops: CDR1 SGHTA, CDR2 FQGTGA. V lost 5 bases and J 10 bases, leaving 12 bases between the germline ends. CDR3 length: 13 residues. The CDR3 is CASSPTGGSPLHF. CDR3 coding DNA: TGTGCCAGCAGCCCAACCGGCGGCTCACCCCTCCACTTT.